This T cell receptor (beta chain) was sequenced during a study of T-cell memory formation after mild COVID-19. The CDR3 contains 13 residues. The V and J ends lost 6 bases and 3 bases respectively, with 9 bases between them. Germline CDR1 reads MNHNS; CDR2 reads SASEGT. The sample holds a few counts of this clonotype. TCRdb re-analysed the 5' RACE reads in MiXCR, keeping a single row per CDR3 protein. The table shows fewer than 350,000 distinct CDR3 sequences, with about 13% occurring only once. This clonotype originated in a man between 18 and 35 years old who had mild COVID-19 (a few samples of this study predate the infection). Cell type and time point are not known. The sequenced sample was PBMCs or a T cell subset sorted from them (not recorded which). The chain links TRBV6-1 to TRBJ2-4, with D possibly matching TRBD1 (5 bases). The CDR3 region is CASRPGLKNIQYF. Written as DNA, the CDR3 is TGTGCCAGCAGGCCAGGGCTCAAAAACATTCAGTACTTC.